Following are 11 T cell receptor beta chains from one sample sequenced in a study of OX40 agonist ivuxolimab in advanced cancers. Data came from immunoSEQ multiplex PCR; TCRdb stores just in-frame clones and leaves some out. The sample lists some 40,000 clones; 90% to 95% were seen once. Sample: CD4+ or CD8+ T cells sorted from blood, taken in a trial of the OX40 agonist ivuxolimab. The receptors were sampled from an adult with an advanced solid tumor such as melanoma, head and neck, liver or kidney cancer.

This rearrangement joins TRBV10-2 to TRBJ1-4, with TRBD1 matching 8 bases. Losses at the gene ends were 4 bases for V and 1 base for J; bases not matched to a gene: 8. The germline V gene has CDR1 WSHSY and CDR2 SAAADI. CDR3 length: 17 residues. CDR3 nucleotides: TGCGCCAGCAGTGTTACAGGGGGTGGTCTAACTAATGAAAAACTGTTTTTT. It yields the protein CASSVTGGGLTNEKLFF.

The rearrangement uses TRBV7-8 and TRBJ2-5; 9 bases align to TRBD1. Germline assignment: CDR1 SGHVS and CDR2 FQNEAQ. The CDR3 covers 14 residues. The V segment lost 3 bases and the J segment 5 bases; nucleotides outside the gene matches: 4. CDR3 residues: CASSFGTGTETQYF. Here the CDR3 DNA reads TGTGCCAGCAGCTTCGGGACAGGGACGGAGACCCAGTACTTC.

This chain connects TRBV28 to TRBJ2-7; a weak D match, TRBD2 (7 bases). This CDR3 has 11 residues. V was clipped by 9 bases and J by 7 bases, with 13 bases between them. Germline V gene lookup returns CDR1 MDHEN and CDR2 SYDVKM. The CDR3 reads CASHRGGEQYF. The CDR3 DNA is TGTGCCAGTCATAGGGGGGGAGAGCAGTACTTC.

This rearrangement joins TRBV28 to TRBJ2-6; D remains ambiguous. The V gene's germline CDR1 is MDHEN and CDR2 SYDVKM. Trimming cost V 6 bases and J 4 bases, with 13 bases left between them. The CDR3 has 15 amino acids. CDR3 nucleotide sequence: TGTGCCAGCAGCCAAGTCCTATGGGGGGCCAACGTCCTGACTTTC. It translates to CASSQVLWGANVLTF.

This chain connects TRBV18 to TRBJ2-1, with D possibly TRBD1 on 5 matching bases. CDR3 size: 14 residues. Trimming removed 0 bases from V and 8 bases from J, with 11 bases in between. Germline V gives CDR1 KGHSH, CDR2 LQKENI. CDR3 in amino acids: CASSPPRWGDEQFF. CDR3 nucleotides: TGTGCCAGCTCACCACCACGATGGGGCGATGAGCAGTTCTTC.

This clone was seen once. The V call is TRBV5-4, the J call TRBJ1-1, with D maybe TRBD1 (5 bases). V was clipped by 3 bases and J by 4 bases, with 7 bases between them. The CDR3 runs to 12 residues. Germline loops: CDR1 SGHNT, CDR2 YYREEE (reference sequence). CDR3 loop: CASSWGGTEAFF. CDR3 DNA: TGTGCCAGCAGCTGGGGGGGCACTGAAGCTTTCTTT.

This chain's CDR3 is CASSERDFSYEQYF. The CDR3 DNA follows: TGTGCCAGCAGTGAAAGGGACTTCTCCTACGAGCAGTACTTC. The chain uses TRBV6-1 and TRBJ2-7, with a weak D call TRBD2 (6 bases). V was pared by 2 bases and J by 0 bases, with 8 bases between. This CDR3 is 14 amino acids long. Germline CDR1 MNHNS, CDR2 SASEGT.

This clone was seen just once. This sequence joins TRBV25-1 and TRBJ2-3; tentative D call: TRBD2 (5 bases). The ends were cut back, 4 bases at V and 0 bases at J, with 11 bases in the middle. CDR1 MGHDK and CDR2 SYGVNS come from the germline V gene. This CDR3 spans 15 amino acids. CDR3 sequence: CASSVSSFSTDTQYF. The CDR3 DNA reads as TGTGCCAGCAGTGTTTCTAGCTTTAGCACAGATACGCAGTATTTT.

The rearrangement links TRBV6-6 to TRBJ1-1; D remains ambiguous. The CDR3 runs 16 residues. Germline V gene sequence: CDR1 MNHNY, CDR2 SVGAGI (reference sequence). V lost 5 bases to trimming and J lost 0 bases, with 16 bases between them. CDR3 sequence: CASSTRVGNMNTEAFF. The CDR3 coding sequence is TGTGCCAGCAGTACCCGGGTCGGGAACATGAACACTGAAGCTTTCTTT.

The gene calls are TRBV6-4 and TRBJ2-7; D is uncertain. This CDR3 has 13 residues. V was clipped by 11 bases and J by 1 base, with 15 bases between them. Per the germline V gene, CDR1 is MRHNA and CDR2 is SNTAGT. This CDR3 is CAGPPRSSYEQYF. As DNA, the CDR3 is TGTGCCGGCCCACCCCGGTCGTCCTACGAGCAGTACTTC.

By share, this clone ranks as medium-sized (0.01 to 0.1%). The chain has TRBV27 and TRBJ2-7; 11 bases line up with TRBD2. The J segment lost 7 bases and the V segment lost 6 bases, leaving 8 bases of the junction unmatched. The CDR3 loop spans 14 amino acids. Germline CDR1 is MNHEY and CDR2 is SMNVEV (reference sequence). The CDR3, as DNA: TGTGCCAGCAGAGAAACTAGCGGGAGCCATGAGCAGTACTTC. It translates to CASRETSGSHEQYF.